The 11 T cell receptor beta chains in this list originate from one sample, sequenced in a study of CD8+ T cells in alopecia areata. Sequencing templates came from extracted RNA that was reverse transcribed into cDNA. Measured with immunoSEQ multiplex PCR; TCRdb has only the in-frame clones, and not every one. The sample holds 150,000 to 200,000 clones, roughly 50% seen once. Treatment reported: oral pan-JAK inhibitor, 5-10 mg twice daily. The specimen comprised CD4+ T cells sorted from blood, sampled at week 24, from a patient treated with tofacitinib. The receptors were gathered from a human donor with alopecia areata.

The chain is built from TRBV2 and TRBJ1-2; TRBD1 matches at 7 bases. J lost 4 bases, V lost 6 bases, and 8 bases had no gene match. The germline V gene has CDR1 SNHLY and CDR2 FYNNEI. The CDR3 is made up of 14 amino acids. The CDR3 DNA reads TGTGCCAGCAGGGCCGGGACAGAATTCTATGGCTACACCTTC. It codes for CASRAGTEFYGYTF.

The genes are TRBV29-1 and TRBJ1-1, with a weak D call TRBD1 (6 bases). Trimming removed 5 bases from V and 5 bases from J, with 15 bases in between. This CDR3 has 13 residues. Germline assignment: CDR1 SQVTM and CDR2 ANQGSEA. This CDR3 is CSVSNGGRTEAFF. CDR3 sequence (DNA): TGCAGCGTTTCTAACGGGGGGCGGACTGAAGCTTTCTTT.

In the case of this clone: The same CDR3 also results from other DNA sequences found in this sample. The rearrangement links TRBV5-1 to TRBJ2-7, with D unresolved. The CDR3 covers 11 residues. CDR1 and CDR2 from the germline V gene are SGHRS and YFSETQ. Trimming took off 3 bases at V and 6 bases at J, with 7 bases between the two ends. The CDR3 spells CASSSAREQYF. The CDR3 nucleotides read TGCGCCAGCAGCTCCGCCCGCGAGCAGTACTTC. Full variable domain (rest looked up from reference TRBV5-1 and TRBJ2-7): KAGVTQTPRYLIKTRGQQVTLSCSPISGHRSVSWYQQTPGQGLQFLFEYFSETQRNKGNFPGRFSGRQFSNSRSEMNVSTLELGDSALYLCASSSAREQYFGPGTRLTVT.

This chain links TRBV4-2 with TRBJ2-2; TRBD1 matches 7 bases. Unmatched junction bases numbered 5, after V lost 1 base and J lost 0 bases. In germline, CDR1 is LGHNA, CDR2 YNFKEQ. The CDR3 contains 17 residues. The CDR3 sequence: CASSQGDRVSNTGELFF. In DNA form, the CDR3 reads TGTGCCAGCAGCCAAGGAGACAGGGTTTCGAACACCGGGGAGCTGTTTTTT.

J is TRBJ1-3 and V is TRBV11-2; TRBD1 is a possible D gene (6 bases). Trimming left V 4 bases short and J 4 bases short, with 14 bases between. Germline values: CDR1 SGHAT, CDR2 FQNNGV. The length of the CDR3 is 15 residues. The CDR3 DNA reads TGTGCCAGCAGCTCGCCAGGGGCGGCAGGAAACACCATATATTTT. Translating it yields CASSSPGAAGNTIYF.

The genes are TRBV7-3 and TRBJ2-1; 12 nucleotides align to TRBD2. Germline CDR1 reads SGHTA; CDR2 reads FQGTGA. This CDR3 comprises 17 residues. Trimming cost V 4 bases and J 9 bases; bases outside gene matches: 13. CDR3 protein: CASSSPTSGRFSGEQFF. The DNA of the CDR3 is TGTGCCAGCAGCTCACCCACTAGCGGGAGGTTTTCGGGTGAGCAGTTCTTC. Full variable domain (remainder filled in from reference TRBV7-3 and TRBJ2-1): GAGVSQTPSNKVTEKGKYVELRCDPISGHTALYWYRQSLGQGPEFLIYFQGTGAADDSGLPNDRFFAVRPEGSVSTLKIQRTERGDSAVYLCASSSPTSGRFSGEQFFGPGTRLTVL.

The chain carries TRBV7-3 and TRBJ2-3, with 11 bases that match TRBD2. The CDR3 is made up of 15 amino acids. V shed 3 bases, J shed 2 bases, and the junction held 1 base outside the gene matches. CDR1 and CDR2 from the germline V gene are SGHTA and FQGTGA. The CDR3: CASSLTSGVTDTQYF. CDR3 DNA: TGTGCCAGCAGCTTGACTAGCGGGGTCACAGATACGCAGTATTTT.

This chain links TRBV9 with TRBJ2-7; TRBD2 is a possible D gene (6 bases). V dropped 3 bases and J dropped 5 bases, with 18 bases sitting between them. CDR3 length: 15 residues. CDR1 SGDLS and CDR2 YYNGEE come from the germline V gene. CDR3 sequence (DNA): TGTGCCAGCAGCGGGCCTTCCGGGAGACAAGACGAGCAGTACTTC. This codes for CASSGPSGRQDEQYF.

The V gene is TRBV25-1, the J gene TRBJ1-2; TRBD1 matches 8 bases. Germline trimming cut 7 bases from V and 7 bases from J; bases unmatched to any gene: 14. This CDR3 is 15 amino acids long. Per germline, CDR1 MGHDK and CDR2 SYGVNS. Here the CDR3 reads CASIGIGAGGSGYTF. As DNA, the CDR3 is TGTGCCAGCATCGGCATCGGCGCAGGGGGCAGTGGCTACACCTTC.

This rearrangement joins TRBV7-2 to TRBJ1-5; D unclear. This CDR3 is 15 amino acids long. Deletions cut 3 bases from V and 0 bases from J, with 9 bases between. The germline V gene has CDR1 SGHTA and CDR2 FQGNSA. The CDR3 DNA is TGTGCCAGCAGCTTGTACACAGCTAGCAATCAGCCCCAGCATTTT. This encodes CASSLYTASNQPQHF.

The rearrangement uses TRBV5-1 and TRBJ2-1, with D maybe TRBD2 (5 bases). V was clipped by 0 bases and J by 16 bases, with 11 bases between them. CDR3 length: 11 residues. Germline CDR1 is SGHRS and CDR2 is YFSETQ. The chain's CDR3 is CASSLVEGLFF. For the CDR3, the DNA is TGCGCCAGCAGCTTGGTAGAGGGTCTCTTCTTC.